This is a list of T cell receptor beta chains from one sample in a study of identical twins. MiXCR was run by TCRdb on the 5' RACE reads, yielding one entry per CDR3 protein. Altogether about 280,000 distinct CDR3 sequences are present, 8% to 9% being singletons, with the ten largest covering roughly 2%. These data also formed part of another study, on yellow fever vaccine responses in identical twins.

Sequencing was carried out using memory (CD45RO+) T cells sorted from blood. The receptors shown here come from a woman aged 18-35 years in good health. The CDR3 runs from the conserved cysteine through the conserved F or W. The D gene is left open where the match is weak. Where a row states a size, it is once, few, many or the class of an expanded clone; other rows omit it.

clone_size j_call v_call d_call cdr3_nt cdr3_aa
few TRBJ2-2 TRBV3-1 - TGTGCCAGCAGCCAAGGCACGACTTATCTCGGGGAGCTGTTTTTT CASSQGTTYLGELFF
many TRBJ2-3 TRBV27 - TGTGCCAGCCGATATGCTACGCAGTATTTT CASRYATQYF
- TRBJ2-5 TRBV4-1 TRBD2 TGCGCCAGCAGCGGAGGCGGGGGTTTTAGGGCACAAGAGACCCAGTACTTC CASSGGGGFRAQETQYF
few TRBJ2-7 TRBV5-1 - TGCGCCAGCAGCTTTGTGGACGAGCAGTACTTC CASSFVDEQYF
many TRBJ1-1 TRBV7-9 - TGTGCCAGCAGCTTACGCTCGGCTAGAGGAGTAGGCACTGAAGCTTTCTTT CASSLRSARGVGTEAFF
many TRBJ2-1 TRBV20-1 TRBD2 TGCAGTGCTAGACCCCCTCACGGGACTAGCGGTGAGCAGTTCTTC CSARPPHGTSGEQFF
many TRBJ2-1 TRBV12-3/TRBV12-4 - TGTGCCAGCAGGAGACGGGCCCTGAACAATGAGCAGTTCTTC CASRRRALNNEQFF
few TRBJ2-5 TRBV18 - TGTGCCAGCTCGCCCAGAATTCTAGTAAGCCTCCAAGAGACCCAGTACTTC CASSPRILVSLQETQYF
many TRBJ2-1 TRBV20-1 TRBD2 TGCAGTGCTATTTCTAGCGGGAGTATCGATGAGCAGTTCTTC CSAISSGSIDEQFF
many TRBJ1-1 TRBV7-6 TRBD1 TGTGCCAGCAGCCCAGGACAGGGGGCGCGAACTGAAGCTTTCTTT CASSPGQGARTEAFF